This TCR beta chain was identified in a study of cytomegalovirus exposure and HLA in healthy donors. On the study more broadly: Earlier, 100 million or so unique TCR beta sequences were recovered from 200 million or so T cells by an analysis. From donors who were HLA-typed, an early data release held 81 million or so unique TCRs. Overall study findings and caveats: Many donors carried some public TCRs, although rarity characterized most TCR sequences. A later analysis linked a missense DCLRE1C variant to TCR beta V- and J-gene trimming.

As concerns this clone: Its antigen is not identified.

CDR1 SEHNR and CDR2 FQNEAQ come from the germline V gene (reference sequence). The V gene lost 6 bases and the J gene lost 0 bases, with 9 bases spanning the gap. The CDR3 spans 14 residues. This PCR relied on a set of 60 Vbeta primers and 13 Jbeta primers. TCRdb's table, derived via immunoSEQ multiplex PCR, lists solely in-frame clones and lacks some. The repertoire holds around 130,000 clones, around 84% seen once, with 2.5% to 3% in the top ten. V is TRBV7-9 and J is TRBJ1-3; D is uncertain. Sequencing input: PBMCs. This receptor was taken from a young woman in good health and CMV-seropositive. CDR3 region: CASSSANSGNTIYF. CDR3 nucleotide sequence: TGTGCCAGCAGTTCAGCGAACTCTGGAAACACCATATATTTT.